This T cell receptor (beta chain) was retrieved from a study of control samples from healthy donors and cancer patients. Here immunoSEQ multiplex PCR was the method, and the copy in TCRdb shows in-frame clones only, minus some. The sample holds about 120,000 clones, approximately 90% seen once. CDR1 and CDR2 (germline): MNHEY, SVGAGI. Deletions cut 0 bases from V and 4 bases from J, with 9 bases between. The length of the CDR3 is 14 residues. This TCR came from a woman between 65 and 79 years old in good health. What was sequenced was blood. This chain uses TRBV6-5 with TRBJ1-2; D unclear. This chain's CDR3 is CASSYSTPGYGYTF. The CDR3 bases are TGTGCCAGCAGTTACTCGACGCCCGGCTATGGCTACACCTTC.